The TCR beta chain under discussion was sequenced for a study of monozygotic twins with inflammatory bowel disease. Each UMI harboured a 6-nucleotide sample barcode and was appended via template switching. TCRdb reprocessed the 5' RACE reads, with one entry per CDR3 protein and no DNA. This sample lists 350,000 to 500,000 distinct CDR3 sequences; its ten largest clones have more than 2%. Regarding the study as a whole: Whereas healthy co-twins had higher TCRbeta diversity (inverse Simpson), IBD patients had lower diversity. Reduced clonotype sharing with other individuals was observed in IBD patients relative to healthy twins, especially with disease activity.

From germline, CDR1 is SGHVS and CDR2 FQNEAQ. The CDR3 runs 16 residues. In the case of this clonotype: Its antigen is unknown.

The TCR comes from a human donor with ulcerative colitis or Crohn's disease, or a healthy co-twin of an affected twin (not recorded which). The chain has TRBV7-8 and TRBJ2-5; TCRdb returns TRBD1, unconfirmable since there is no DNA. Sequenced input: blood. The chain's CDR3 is CASSGGRGQGTETQYF.